Listed below are T cell receptor beta chains from one sample, sequenced in a study of beta chain features in type 1 diabetes. Repertoires were generated with immunoSEQ multiplex PCR, while TCRdb's copy carries only in-frame clones and drops some. The sample holds about 180,000 clones; approximately 8% are singletons and the top ten take under 0.55%. Sequencing used central memory CD4+ T cells from blood. The receptors stem from a man younger than 35 with type 1 diabetes. Each CDR3 is given with its conserved first and last residue. The D gene is left open where the match is weak. Clone size, where shown, is once, few, many, or a class for clones that have expanded.

v_gene,d_gene,j_gene,abundance,CDR3aa,CDR3nt
TRBV27,TRBD1,TRBJ2-7,.,CASSRYPGQGYEQYF,TGTGCCAGCAGTCGGTATCCGGGACAGGGCTACGAGCAGTACTTC
TRBV7-2,TRBD1,TRBJ1-1,.,CASSLFYGEGQGEAFF,TGTGCCAGCAGCTTATTTTACGGAGAGGGACAGGGGGAAGCTTTCTTT
TRBV5-1,.,TRBJ2-3,.,CASSLGTVTDTQYF,TGCGCCAGCAGCCTAGGGACTGTCACAGATACGCAGTATTTT
TRBV19,.,TRBJ1-5,few,CASSSFRDTNQPQHF,TGTGCCAGTAGTTCATTCCGGGACACCAATCAGCCCCAGCATTTT
TRBV18,.,TRBJ2-7,many,CASSPYEADEQYF,TGTGCCAGCTCACCATACGAAGCCGACGAGCAGTACTTC
TRBV6-5,.,TRBJ1-1,few,CASSRTALNTEAFF,TGTGCCAGCAGTCGGACAGCGTTGAACACTGAAGCTTTCTTT
TRBV2,.,TRBJ2-7,.,CASRGRQGSYEQYF,TGTGCCAGCAGAGGTCGGCAGGGCTCCTACGAGCAGTACTTC
TRBV7-2,TRBD1,TRBJ2-2,few,CASKEQGSTGELFF,TGTGCCAGCAAAGAACAGGGGTCCACCGGGGAGCTGTTTTTT
TRBV5-4,.,TRBJ1-6,.,CASSLEGDPYNSPLHF,TGTGCCAGCAGCTTGGAAGGGGATCCCTATAATTCACCCCTCCACTTT
TRBV12-5,TRBD1,TRBJ1-6,few,CARNELRTTGASPLHF,TGTGCTAGAAACGAACTCCGAACTACAGGGGCCTCACCCCTCCACTTT
TRBV6-6,TRBD1,TRBJ1-2,many,CASSYNTGVIGYTF,TGTGCCAGCAGTTACAATACAGGGGTAATTGGCTACACCTTC
TRBV30,.,TRBJ2-3,.,CATGGGHGTDTQYF,TGTGCTACGGGAGGGGGCCATGGGACAGATACGCAGTATTTT
TRBV2,.,TRBJ2-1,.,CASDNNEQFF,TGTGCCAGCGACAACAATGAGCAGTTCTTC
TRBV18,.,TRBJ2-7,few,CASSPQGNEGEQYF,TGTGCCAGCTCACCTCAGGGGAACGAAGGCGAGCAGTACTTC
TRBV29-1,TRBD1,TRBJ1-1,few,CSVGTGMGTEAFF,TGCAGCGTCGGGACAGGAATGGGGACTGAAGCTTTCTTT
TRBV9,TRBD2,TRBJ2-3,.,CASSATTGGVTDTQYF,TGTGCCAGCAGCGCGACCACGGGGGGGGTAACAGATACGCAGTATTTT
TRBV5-1,TRBD2,TRBJ2-1,.,CASSLRAGGINEQFF,TGCGCCAGCAGCTTGAGAGCGGGGGGGATCAATGAGCAGTTCTTC